The 12 T cell receptor beta chains presented below share a single source sample, sequenced in a study of OX40 agonist ivuxolimab in advanced cancers. Data came from immunoSEQ multiplex PCR; TCRdb stores just in-frame clones and leaves some out. The sample lists roughly 29,000 clones, around nine tenths seen once, with about 9.4% in the top ten. Sequenced here: CD4+ or CD8+ T cells sorted from blood, sampled in a trial of the OX40 agonist ivuxolimab. The receptors derive from an adult with an advanced solid tumor such as melanoma, head and neck, liver or kidney cancer.

This chain joins TRBV5-1 and TRBJ2-7; unclear D gene. This CDR3 comprises 11 residues. The germline V gene encodes CDR1 SGHRS and CDR2 YFSETQ. V gave up 6 bases and J gave up 5 bases, with 9 bases separating them. DNA of the CDR3: TGCGCCAGCAAACTGGTAGACGAGCAGTACTTC. As protein: CASKLVDEQYF.

About this clone itself: The junction departs from germline at one end; a sequencing error may be responsible. The V call is TRBV9, the J call TRBJ2-5; D may match TRBD1 or TRBD2 (6 bases each). The CDR3 totals 14 residues. The germline V gene has CDR1 SGDLS and CDR2 YYNGEE. Written as DNA, the CDR3 is TGTGCCGGCAGCCCCCAAAGAGGGGGGGAGACCCAGTACTTC. Its translation is CAGSPQRGGETQYF.

V usage is TRBV10-2 and J usage is TRBJ2-5, with a possible D match to TRBD2 (6 bases). The CDR3 contains 17 residues. Per germline, CDR1 WSHSY and CDR2 SAAADI. The germline V and J ends were trimmed by 6 bases and 1 base, with 21 bases remaining between them. The CDR3 region has the DNA TGCGCCAGCAGCTTCACCCCGGTGGCGGGGAGCCAAGAGACCCAGTACTTC. This translates into CASSFTPVAGSQETQYF.

This sequence joins TRBV29-1 and TRBJ1-2, with 8 bases lining up with TRBD1. Germline CDR1 SQVTM, CDR2 ANQGSEA. This CDR3 comprises 13 residues. Trimming removed 6 bases from V and 3 bases from J; junction bases left unmatched: 6. This CDR3 is CSVASGGDYGYTF. The CDR3 nucleotides are TGCAGCGTCGCCTCAGGGGGCGACTATGGCTACACCTTC.

The chain links TRBV5-4 to TRBJ2-7; 14 positions agree with TRBD2. Germline V gene data show CDR1 as SGHNT and CDR2 as YYREEE (reference sequence). This CDR3 region has 15 residues. The trim removed 4 bases at V and 4 bases at J, leaving 4 bases unmatched. The CDR3 DNA sequence: TGTGCCAGCAGCCCCCGGACTAGCGGGGGGTACGAGCAGTACTTC. Protein: CASSPRTSGGYEQYF.

The rearrangement links TRBV2 to TRBJ1-6; possible D gene TRBD1, 5 bases. This CDR3 is built from 13 residues. The V gene's germline CDR1 is SNHLY and CDR2 FYNNEI. The V end lost 7 bases, the J end lost 8 bases, and 12 bases lay between the germline ends. The CDR3: CASNEGPYSPLHF. For the CDR3, the DNA is TGTGCCAGCAACGAGGGGCCGTATTCACCCCTCCACTTT.

The V and J genes are TRBV7-9 and TRBJ2-7; 7 nucleotides agree with TRBD1. Germline CDR1 is SEHNR and CDR2 is FQNEAQ (reference sequence). The CDR3 is made up of 15 amino acids. The V gene end was trimmed by 5 bases and the J gene end by 4 bases; junction bases not matched to a gene: 11. This chain's CDR3 is CASSDPGTELYEQYF. CDR3 DNA sequence: TGTGCCAGCAGCGACCCCGGGACAGAACTATACGAGCAGTACTTC.

The chain is built from TRBV4-3 and TRBJ2-2; D is possibly TRBD2 (6 bases). The length of the CDR3 is 12 residues. Germline assignment: CDR1 LGHNA and CDR2 YSLEER. Between the trimmed V and J ends, which lost 6 bases and 6 bases, there was a span of 8 bases. The CDR3 DNA is TGCGCCAGCAGTGGGGGGTCCGGGGAGCTGTTTTTT. Residues: CASSGGSGELFF.

V gene TRBV5-8 combines with J gene TRBJ1-3; no firm D call. The germline gives CDR1 SGHTS, CDR2 YDEGEE. CDR3 size: 15 residues. The germline V and J ends were trimmed by 2 bases and 0 bases, with 9 bases remaining between them. This CDR3 is CASSFDLFSGNTIYF. CDR3 nucleotide sequence: TGTGCCAGCAGCTTCGATCTCTTCTCTGGAAACACCATATATTTT.

The CDR3 protein is CASSQVALGLGLYNEQFF. DNA of the CDR3: TGCGCCAGCAGCCAAGTTGCGTTGGGACTAGGCCTTTACAATGAGCAGTTCTTC. The J gene is TRBJ2-1, the V gene TRBV4-1; TRBD2 aligns across 8 bases. CDR3 length equals 18 residues. Germline CDR1 is MGHRA and CDR2 is YSYEKL. V trimming: 1 base; J trimming: 4 bases; junction bases outside the gene matches: 12.

The CDR3 protein is CASSLGGVNTEAFF. As DNA, the CDR3 is TGTGCCAGCAGCTTAGGAGGGGTTAACACTGAAGCTTTCTTT. V and J are TRBV9 and TRBJ1-1; possible D gene TRBD1, 5 bases. V lost 4 bases and J 2 bases, leaving 12 bases between the germline ends. This CDR3 has 14 residues. Germline V gives CDR1 SGDLS, CDR2 YYNGEE. Combining the CDR3 with reference TRBV9 and TRBJ1-1 gives the whole variable domain DSGVTQTPKHLITATGQRVTLRCSPRSGDLSVYWYQQSLDQGLQFLIQYYNGEERAKGNILERFSAQQFPDLHSELNLSSLELGDSALYFCASSLGGVNTEAFFGQGTRLTVV.

The CDR3 DNA is TGTGCCAGCAGCTCTACAGGGGCCAACTATGGCTACACCTTC. This sequence encodes CASSSTGANYGYTF. This chain joins TRBV7-8 and TRBJ1-2; 7 bases match TRBD1. V trimming: 4 bases; J trimming: 2 bases; junction bases outside the gene matches: 4. The CDR3 contains 14 residues. The V gene's germline CDR1 is SGHVS and CDR2 FQNEAQ.